The entry below gives a single T cell receptor beta chain sequence along with its context. This clone has a handful of counts. No antigen is known for it. One base away there is no much larger clone; base qualities are not given. TCRbeta CDR3 regions were amplified from genomic DNA using the immunoSEQ Assay, a bias-controlled multiplex PCR. On the study's bioinformatics: The number of nucleated cells in each sample was estimated by amplification of reference gene primers within the assay. To quantify the absolute abundance of each unique TCRbeta CDR3 rearrangement, sequence reads were collapsed and filtered. For each sample, productive Simpson clonality was calculated as the square root of Simpson's diversity index across productive rearrangements. TCRdb provides this immuneACCESS table in a form limited to in-frame rearrangements. Some clones are lacking; in checked studies, under half of them reflect an unresolved V gene, and why the rest are absent is not known. Clonal size and the V and J genes are those of that table, whereas D and trimming came from the DNA. The sample contains 90,000 to 150,000 clones, around 89% of them found a single time. The ten largest clones take up approximately 28% of the sample.

Relative to germline, V is missing 10 bases and J is missing 4 bases, with 15 bases of the junction outside any gene match. CDR1 and CDR2 are drawn from the germline V gene: MNHEY, SVGAGI. The CDR3 runs 15 residues from the cysteine to the phenylalanine. Just CDR3 DNA is preserved here, 45 bases in frame from base 1. This record belongs to a study of blood T cell repertoires in COVID-19 (TCRdb year 2020). Some background on the complete study: Samples from collaborators originated in the United States, Italy and Spain and spanned both the acute and convalescent phases of COVID-19. The prospective study material was composed of cDNA or gDNA derived from T cells, B-cell-depleted T cells, or PBMCs. Subjects who had been exposed to COVID-19, were actively infected with it, or had recovered from it provided the deeply sampled blood TCRbeta repertoires that made up the dataset. The repertoires were released in a freely available public database intended as a resource for research on the immune response to SARS-CoV-2. Samples were obtained from the ongoing ImmuneRACE study (first 160 participants) and from 1,000 to 1,500 subjects provided by 6 global collaborators. Sample metadata almost always included a de-identified subject ID, COVID-19 status, age in years and sex. HLA class I and class II types, where available, came from metadata supplied by the sample provider rather than from assay-based typing. Broad study findings and their caveats: Clinical and demographic metadata were provided uncurated, with the amount varying by source and participant.

Each collaborating institution followed its own protocols to collect whole blood in K2EDTA tubes. For TCRbeta analysis, collaborators shipped samples as frozen whole blood, isolated PBMCs, or DNA extracted from either of those sample types. Source material: peripheral blood. This TCR was sampled from a man between 65 and 80 years old with active or convalescent COVID-19. The sequence is built from TRBV6-5 and TRBJ1-2; TRBD1 aligns with 7 central bases. The bases read TGTGCCACGGCAGGGGACAGCCTATTTTTCTATGGCTACACCTTC. Its protein reads: CATAGDSLFFYGYTF.